This T cell receptor beta chain was profiled in a study of vaccination and CD4 T cells after COVID-19. Overall study: Two of the convalescents were Hispanic, and convalescents were six males and four females. Study-level points and caveats: Post-vaccination, and not before, a median 86.3% of reactive clones appeared in convalescent patients.

This sample's treatment: roughly ten-day PBMC culture with coronavirus spike peptide pools or control peptides (ViraFEST assay). Peptide pools at approximately 10 ug/ml and IL-2 at around 10 IU/ml were added to cultures of 1.5 million to 2.5 million PBMCs per well. Comments on this clonotype: Its target is unknown.

Germline values: CDR1 MDHEN, CDR2 SYDVKM. Losses at the gene ends were 5 bases for V and 8 bases for J; bases not matched to a gene: 9. This CDR3 contains 14 residues. Sequenced with the Oncomine TCR Beta short-read assay was DNA taken from cultured CD4+ T cells. From CD4+ T cells that had been cultured, genomic DNA was extracted. One entry per CDR3 protein results from TCRdb running MiXCR on the PCR reads. This repertoire shows fewer than 13,000 distinct CDR3 sequences, approximately 20% found once; its top ten account for approximately 13%. The source of this sequence is a human donor who had recovered from COVID-19. Sequences were derived from CD4+ T cells from blood, cultured in vitro, sampled after SARS-CoV-2 vaccination. The gene calls are TRBV28 and TRBJ2-1, with 7 bases matching TRBD1. The CDR3 sequence is CASSRQGLFDEQFF. The CDR3 coding sequence is TGTGCCAGCAGTCGACAGGGCCTGTTCGATGAGCAGTTCTTC.